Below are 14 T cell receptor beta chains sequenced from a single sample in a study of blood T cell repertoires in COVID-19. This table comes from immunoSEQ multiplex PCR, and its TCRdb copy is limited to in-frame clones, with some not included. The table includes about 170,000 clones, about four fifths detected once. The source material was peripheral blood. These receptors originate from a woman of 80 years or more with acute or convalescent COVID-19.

The CDR3, as DNA: TGTGCCAGCAGCTGGGGGACCAGCGGGAGGGCCTACAATGAGCAGTTCTTC. Translated, it gives CASSWGTSGRAYNEQFF. This rearrangement joins TRBV5-4 to TRBJ2-1; 10 nucleotides align to TRBD2. Germline V CDR1 and CDR2: SGHNT, YYREEE (reference sequence). The CDR3 runs to 17 residues. With 3 bases clipped from V and 2 bases from J, the junction kept 8 bases outside the gene matches.

Here the CDR3 reads CASSPSPGTVYGYTF. In DNA, the CDR3 is TGTGCCAGTAGTCCCTCGCCCGGGACAGTTTATGGCTACACCTTC. The chain carries TRBV19 and TRBJ1-2, with TRBD1 identical over 7 bases. The CDR3 runs 15 residues. V shed 5 bases and J 5 bases; nucleotides not matched to a gene: 11. Germline values: CDR1 LNHDA, CDR2 SQIVND (reference sequence).

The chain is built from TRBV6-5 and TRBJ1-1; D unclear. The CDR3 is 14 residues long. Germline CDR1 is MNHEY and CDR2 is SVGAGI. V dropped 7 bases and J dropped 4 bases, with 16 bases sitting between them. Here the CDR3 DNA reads TGTGCCAGCACCAGATCGCCTTCAAGCACTGAAGCTTTCTTT. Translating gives CASTRSPSSTEAFF.

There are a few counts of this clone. The CDR3 bases are TGTGCCACCAGGGGTAGTCTGGAGACAGATACGCAGTATTTT. Translation: CATRGSLETDTQYF. J is TRBJ2-3 and V is TRBV24-1; D ambiguous. Trimming took off 7 bases at V and 3 bases at J, with 13 bases between the two ends. The CDR3 covers 14 residues. Germline CDR1 is KGHDR and CDR2 is SFDVKD.

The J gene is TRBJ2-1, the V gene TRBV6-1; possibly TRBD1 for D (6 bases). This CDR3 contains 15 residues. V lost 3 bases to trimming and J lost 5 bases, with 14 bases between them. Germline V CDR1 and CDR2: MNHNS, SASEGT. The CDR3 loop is CASSDEGQPDNEQFF. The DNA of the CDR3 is TGTGCCAGCAGTGACGAGGGACAACCAGACAATGAGCAGTTCTTC.

CDR3 nucleotide sequence: TGTGCCAGCAGTCCAGACAGGGAGTCTGCAACTAATGAAAAACTGTTTTTT. Amino acids: CASSPDRESATNEKLFF. The J gene is TRBJ1-4, the V gene TRBV21-1; the table names TRBD1, a call not compared with the DNA. TRBV21-1 is a listed pseudogene. The CDR3 sequence is 17 residues long.

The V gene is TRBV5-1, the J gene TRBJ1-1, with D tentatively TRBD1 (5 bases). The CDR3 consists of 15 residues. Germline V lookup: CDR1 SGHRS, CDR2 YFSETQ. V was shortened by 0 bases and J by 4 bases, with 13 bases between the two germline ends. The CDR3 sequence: CASSLVGGPTTEAFF. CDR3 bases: TGCGCCAGCAGCTTGGTGGGGGGACCAACCACTGAAGCTTTCTTT.

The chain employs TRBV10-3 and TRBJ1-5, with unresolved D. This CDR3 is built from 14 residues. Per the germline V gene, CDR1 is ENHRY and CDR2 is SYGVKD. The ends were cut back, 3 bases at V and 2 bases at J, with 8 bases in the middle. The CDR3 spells CAISDYGGNQPQHF. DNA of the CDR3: TGTGCCATCAGTGATTACGGGGGCAATCAGCCCCAGCATTTT.

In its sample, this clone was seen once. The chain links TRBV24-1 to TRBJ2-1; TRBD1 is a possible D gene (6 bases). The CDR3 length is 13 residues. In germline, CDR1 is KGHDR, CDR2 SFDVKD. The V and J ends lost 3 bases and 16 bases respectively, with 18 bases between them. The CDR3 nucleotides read TGTGCCACCAGTGATCGAAACCGGGACACCCTATTCTTC. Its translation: CATSDRNRDTLFF.

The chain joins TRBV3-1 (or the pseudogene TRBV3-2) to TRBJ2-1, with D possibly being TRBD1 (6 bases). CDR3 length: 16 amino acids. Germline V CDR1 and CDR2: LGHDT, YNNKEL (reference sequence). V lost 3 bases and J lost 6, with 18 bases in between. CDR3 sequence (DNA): TGTGCCAGCAGCCAGCACCCGGGACAAACAGCCAATGAGCAGTTCTTC. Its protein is CASSQHPGQTANEQFF.

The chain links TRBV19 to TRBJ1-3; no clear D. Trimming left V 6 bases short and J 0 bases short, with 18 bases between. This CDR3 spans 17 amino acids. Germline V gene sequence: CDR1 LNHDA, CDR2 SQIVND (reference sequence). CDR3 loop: CASSPPSAGFSGNTIYF. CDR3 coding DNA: TGTGCCAGTAGCCCCCCATCCGCGGGCTTCTCTGGAAACACCATATATTTT.

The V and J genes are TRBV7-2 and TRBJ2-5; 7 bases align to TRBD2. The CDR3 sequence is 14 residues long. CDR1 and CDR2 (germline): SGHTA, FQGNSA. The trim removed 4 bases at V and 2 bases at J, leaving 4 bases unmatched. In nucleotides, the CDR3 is TGTGCCAGCAGCTCGAGCGGGGCGCAAGAGACCCAGTACTTC. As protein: CASSSSGAQETQYF.

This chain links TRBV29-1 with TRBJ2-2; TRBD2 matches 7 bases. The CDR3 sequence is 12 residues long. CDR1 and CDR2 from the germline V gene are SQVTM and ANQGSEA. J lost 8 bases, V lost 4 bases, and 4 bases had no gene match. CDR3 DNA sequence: TGCAGCGTTGGGGAGGGTAGGGGGGAGCTGTTTTTT. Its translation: CSVGEGRGELFF.

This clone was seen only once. The CDR3 coding sequence is TGTGCCAGCAGTTCTACGACAGGGATGAACACTGAAGCTTTCTTT. It is translated as CASSSTTGMNTEAFF. The chain joins TRBV27 to TRBJ1-1, with 7 bases matching TRBD1. Trimming cost V 4 bases and J 0 bases; bases outside gene matches: 5. The CDR3 extends over 15 amino acids. Per the germline V gene, CDR1 is MNHEY and CDR2 is SMNVEV (reference sequence).